A selection of T cell receptor beta chains follows, all from one sample in a study of cytotoxic CD8 clonotypes in ibrutinib-treated CLL. Measured with immunoSEQ multiplex PCR; TCRdb has only the in-frame clones, and not every one. Of about 39,000 clones listed, about 65% are singletons. The input for sequencing was PBMCs, taken at disease progression, from a patient treated with ibrutinib. The receptor source for this set is a human donor with chronic lymphocytic leukemia. Each CDR3 is given with its conserved first and last residue. The order of the fields is J gene, D gene, clone size, CDR3 length, V gene, CDR3 protein, CDR3 DNA. A D gene is named only where the DNA matches it firmly. The listing skips clone size in some rows; elsewhere it reads once, few, many or a size class.

>TRBJ2-5|TRBD1|.|12|TRBV30
CAWSSDRETQYF
TGTGCCTGGAGTTCGGACAGGGAGACCCAGTACTTC
>TRBJ1-3|.|few|17|TRBV9
CASSSGLGRPSGNTIYF
TGTGCCAGCAGCTCAGGGTTAGGCCGACCCTCTGGAAACACCATATATTTT
>TRBJ2-2|.|.|15|TRBV5-1
CASNAPDRGTGELFF
TGCGCCAGCAACGCTCCGGACAGAGGGACCGGGGAGCTGTTTTTT
>TRBJ2-7|.|few|13|TRBV27
CASSFGKPYEQYF
TGTGCCAGCAGTTTCGGGAAGCCCTACGAGCAGTACTTC
>TRBJ2-7|.|.|14|TRBV7-2
CASSLDRDHYEQYF
TGTGCCAGCAGCTTAGATCGGGACCACTACGAGCAGTACTTC
>TRBJ2-5|.|.|14|TRBV9
CASSATPSGETQYF
TGTGCCAGCAGCGCTACTCCGTCTGGAGAGACCCAGTACTTC
>TRBJ1-2|TRBD1|.|14|TRBV18
CASSAGQGNYGYTF
TGTGCCAGCTCCGCTGGACAGGGGAACTATGGCTACACCTTC
>TRBJ2-2|.|few|15|TRBV5-4
CASSYYSANTGELFF
TGTGCCAGCAGCTATTACAGCGCGAACACCGGGGAGCTGTTTTTT
>TRBJ1-1|.|.|15|TRBV7-6
CASSLAVEGYTEAFF
TGTGCCAGCAGCTTAGCGGTGGAGGGATACACTGAAGCTTTCTTT
>TRBJ1-2|.|few|13|TRBV7-9
CASSEETGAGYTF
TGTGCCAGCAGCGAAGAGACGGGGGCTGGCTACACCTTC
>TRBJ1-1|TRBD1|.|14|TRBV18
CASSPMGQGSEAFF
TGTGCCAGCTCACCAATGGGACAGGGCTCTGAAGCTTTCTTT
>TRBJ1-2|.|.|14|TRBV2
CASSVGQNVYGYTF
TGTGCCAGCAGTGTGGGGCAGAACGTCTATGGCTACACCTTC
>TRBJ2-5|TRBD2|.|13|TRBV11-2
CASMFREEGTQYF
TGTGCCAGCATGTTTCGGGAGGAGGGCACCCAGTACTTC
>TRBJ1-2|.|few|13|TRBV5-4
CASSGESTYGYTF
TGTGCATCCAGTGGAGAATCCACCTATGGCTACACCTTC
>TRBJ1-4|TRBD1|.|17|TRBV18
CASSPEFRRTGGEKLFF
TGTGCCAGCTCACCGGAATTTAGGAGGACAGGGGGGGAAAAACTGTTTTTT
>TRBJ2-7|.|few|16|TRBV11-1
CASSLRQGSLPEGQYF
TGTGCCAGCAGCTTAAGGCAGGGGTCCTTACCGGAGGGGCAGTACTTC
>TRBJ2-7|.|few|18|TRBV7-2
CASSLARGIGGRSYEQYF
TGTGCCAGCAGCTTAGCAAGGGGAATAGGGGGAAGGTCCTACGAGCAGTACTTC
>TRBJ2-3|TRBD2|.|16|TRBV15
CATSRDNSGYTDTQYF
TGTGCCACCAGCAGAGATAATAGCGGGTACACAGATACGCAGTATTTT
>TRBJ2-7|.|once|17|TRBV2
CASTAAGGSGTSYEQYF
TGTGCCAGCACTGCCGCAGGTGGGAGCGGCACCTCCTACGAGCAGTACTTC
>TRBJ2-3|.|.|18|TRBV4-3
CASSQSSMAGFSTDTQYF
TGCGCCAGCAGCCAAAGCAGTATGGCGGGTTTCAGCACAGATACGCAGTATTTT
>TRBJ2-7|TRBD1|.|12|TRBV11-3
CASSIDRGEQYF
TGTGCCAGCAGCATAGACAGGGGTGAGCAGTACTTC
>TRBJ2-1|.|.|15|TRBV11-2
CASSPSRVGVNEQFF
TGTGCCAGCAGCCCCTCTAGGGTGGGGGTAAATGAGCAGTTCTTC
>TRBJ2-7|.|few|13|TRBV10-3
CAISESEGREQYF
TGTGCCATCAGTGAGTCGGAAGGGCGGGAGCAGTACTTC
>TRBJ2-3|TRBD1|.|14|TRBV7-6
CASSFGQGTDTQYF
TGTGCCAGCAGCTTCGGACAGGGAACAGATACGCAGTATTTT
>TRBJ1-5|.|.|13|TRBV19
CASSEQGYQPQHF
TGTGCCAGTAGCGAACAGGGTTACCAGCCCCAGCATTTT
>TRBJ2-7|.|.|15|TRBV28
CASRPQTLGTGEQYF
TGTGCCAGCAGACCCCAAACCTTGGGGACGGGCGAGCAGTACTTC
>TRBJ1-2|.|.|14|TRBV7-9
CASSSPGGNYGYTF
TGTGCCAGCAGCTCGCCAGGAGGGAACTATGGCTACACCTTC
>TRBJ2-2|.|few|13|TRBV9
CASSAQNTGELFF
TGTGCCAGCAGCGCACAGAACACCGGGGAGCTGTTTTTT
>TRBJ2-7|TRBD2|.|17|TRBV19
CASSIGTSGSLLYEQYF
TGTGCCAGTAGTATCGGGACTAGCGGGAGCCTTTTATACGAGCAGTACTTC
>TRBJ2-7|.|.|14|TRBV4-3
CASSQGGQGYEQYF
TGCGCCAGCAGCCAAGGCGGCCAGGGGTACGAGCAGTACTTC
>TRBJ1-3|TRBD1|.|12|TRBV29-1
CSVQGAGNTIYF
TGCAGCGTTCAGGGGGCTGGAAACACCATATATTTT
>TRBJ2-1|TRBD2|.|16|TRBV5-4
CASSLAEGGSSDEQFF
TGTGCCAGCAGCTTGGCCGAGGGCGGGAGTTCGGATGAGCAGTTCTTC
>TRBJ1-2|.|.|14|TRBV6-6
CASSSRDGRYGYTF
TGTGCCAGCAGTTCCCGGGACGGCCGATATGGCTACACCTTC
>TRBJ2-1|.|.|14|TRBV19
CASNEGETYNEQFF
TGTGCCAGTAACGAGGGGGAGACCTACAATGAGCAGTTCTTC
>TRBJ2-7|TRBD2|.|16|TRBV6-5
CASSYRRAGGIYEQYF
TGTGCCAGCAGTTACAGGAGAGCGGGAGGGATCTACGAGCAGTACTTC
>TRBJ2-1|.|.|12|TRBV28
CASSVSYNEQFF
TGTGCCAGCAGCGTAAGCTACAATGAGCAGTTCTTC
>TRBJ2-3|TRBD2|.|17|TRBV11-3
CASSLDWAGGKPDTQYF
TGTGCCAGCAGCTTAGATTGGGCGGGAGGTAAACCAGATACGCAGTATTTT
>TRBJ1-5|.|.|14|TRBV7-9
CASTDGNSNQPQHF
TGTGCCAGCACCGACGGGAATAGCAATCAGCCCCAGCATTTT
>TRBJ1-1|.|.|12|TRBV19
CAIKRGDTEAFF
TGTGCCATCAAGAGAGGGGACACTGAAGCTTTCTTT
>TRBJ2-7|.|.|14|TRBV4-2
CASSQETLAREQYF
TGTGCCAGCAGCCAAGAGACTCTGGCAAGGGAGCAGTACTTC
>TRBJ2-1|TRBD2|few|18|TRBV4-1
CASSQDPWGSGNPNEQFF
TGCGCCAGCAGCCAAGACCCCTGGGGTAGCGGGAACCCAAATGAGCAGTTCTTC
>TRBJ1-2|TRBD1|.|15|TRBV10-3
CAISGPGQGRYGYTF
TGTGCCATCAGTGGTCCGGGACAGGGTCGCTATGGCTACACCTTC
>TRBJ1-1|.|once|14|TRBV6-1
CATKEGAANTEAFF
TGTGCCACCAAGGAAGGGGCGGCCAACACTGAAGCTTTCTTT
>TRBJ2-7|TRBD1|.|14|TRBV19
CASDAGDSPFEQYF
TGTGCCAGCGACGCTGGGGACAGTCCCTTCGAGCAGTACTTC
>TRBJ1-1|TRBD1|.|14|TRBV19
CASTTGGAWTEAFF
TGTGCCAGTACAACAGGGGGCGCGTGGACTGAAGCTTTCTTT
>TRBJ2-1|TRBD2|.|14|TRBV15
CATSHAGEAGEQFF
TGTGCCACCAGCCACGCGGGAGAGGCGGGTGAGCAGTTCTTC
>TRBJ1-6|.|.|13|TRBV4-2
CASSQRGYSPLHF
TGTGCCAGCAGCCAAAGGGGATATTCACCCCTCCACTTT
>TRBJ1-1|.|.|14|TRBV5-1
CASSPATAITEAFF
TGCGCCAGCAGCCCTGCCACTGCCATCACTGAAGCTTTCTTT
>TRBJ2-3|.|.|13|TRBV14
CASSQDGTDTQYF
TGTGCCAGCAGCCAAGATGGCACAGATACGCAGTATTTT
>TRBJ2-1|.|.|13|TRBV7-7
CASSLERAREQFF
TGTGCTAGCAGCCTCGAGAGGGCCAGGGAGCAGTTCTTC
>TRBJ1-5|.|.|13|TRBV10-3
CAIMARADQPQHF
TGTGCCATCATGGCCAGGGCGGATCAGCCCCAGCATTTT
>TRBJ1-1|.|few|13|TRBV19
CASSTRGLTEAFF
TGTGCCAGTAGTACCCGGGGCCTCACTGAAGCTTTCTTT
>TRBJ1-1|.|once|18|TRBV9
CASSVHAQGGFGDTEAFF
TGTGCCAGCAGCGTACATGCACAGGGAGGTTTCGGCGACACTGAAGCTTTCTTT